Each of the 18 T cell receptor beta chains below was sequenced from the same sample in a study of CXCR3-negative and CXCR3-positive naive CD8 T cells. The authors made the TRB cDNA libraries by 5' RACE using UMI labels. For each CDR3 protein, TCRdb gives one entry from its re-call of the 5' RACE reads, without DNA. The sample totals 60,000 to 65,000 distinct CDR3 sequences. Their cognate antigens are unknown. Study outcomes and limitations: Researchers report that CXCR3-positive naive cells carry more hydrophobic TRB CDR3s than CXCR3-negative naive cells.

Input material: naive CXCR3+ CD8+ T cells from blood. Subset meaning: CD45RO-CCR7+CD27+CD95- naive CD8+ T cells expressing CXCR3 (TNR3+). All receptors derive from a human donor in good health. Some clones in this sample may be carry-over from other donors' samples.

This CDR3 is CASSLQGASSYEQYF. The rearrangement uses TRBV5-5 and TRBJ2-7; absent DNA, TCRdb's TRBD1 call cannot be checked. Germline V CDR1 and CDR2: SGHKS, YYEKEE (reference sequence). This CDR3 is 15 amino acids long.

This chain connects TRBV7-9 to TRBJ2-1; lacking DNA, the TRBD2 call made by TCRdb goes unchecked. CDR3 length equals 18 residues. CDR1 and CDR2 from the germline V gene are SEHNR and FQNEAQ (reference sequence). The chain's CDR3 is CASSSVILRASGGAEQFF.

J is TRBJ1-2 and V is TRBV7-9; TCRdb gives TRBD1 as the D gene, but with no DNA this cannot be confirmed. The CDR3 spans 15 residues. From germline, CDR1 is SEHNR and CDR2 FQNEAQ (reference sequence). The CDR3 spells CASSLGTGNNYGYTF. The whole variable domain, filled in from reference TRBV7-9 and TRBJ1-2, reads DTGVSQNPRHKITKRGQNVTFRCDPISEHNRLYWYRQTLGQGPEFLTYFQNEAQLEKSRLLSDRFSAERPKGSFSTLEIQRTEQGDSAMYLCASSLGTGNNYGYTFGSGTRLTVV.

The chain joins TRBV28 to TRBJ2-1; as DNA is missing, the TRBD2 call by TCRdb cannot be tested. CDR3 length equals 17 residues. Germline CDR1 reads MDHEN; CDR2 reads SYDVKM. The CDR3 spells CASSSLGLAGLSNEQFF.

The genes are TRBV4-3 and TRBJ1-6. This CDR3 comprises 15 residues. Germline CDR1 is LGHNA and CDR2 is YSLEER. Here the CDR3 reads CASSQDFGGNSPLHF.

The chain carries TRBV4-2 and TRBJ2-6; no DNA is available, so the TRBD1 call from TCRdb remains unchecked. CDR1 is LGHNA and CDR2 is YNFKEQ in the germline V gene. This CDR3 spans 16 amino acids. CDR3 sequence reads: CASSQETGSGANVLTF.

V is TRBV6-4 and J is TRBJ2-7; TCRdb's assignment of TRBD2 cannot be checked, as there is no DNA. The CDR3 sequence is 16 residues long. Germline V CDR1 and CDR2: MRHNA, SNTAGT. The CDR3 here is CASSDARRGHSGEQYF.

V and J are TRBV6-2 or TRBV6-3 and TRBJ2-1. CDR1 is MNHEY and CDR2 is SVGEGT in the germline V gene. The CDR3 has 17 amino acids. CDR3 amino acids: CASTELDASSSYNEQFF.

This chain links TRBV2 with TRBJ2-2; checking the TCRdb D call of TRBD1 is not possible without DNA. This CDR3 is built from 15 residues. Germline V gives CDR1 SNHLY, CDR2 FYNNEI. The CDR3 reads CASEPGTVITGELFF.

The rearrangement links TRBV29-1 to TRBJ2-2. The CDR3 loop spans 12 amino acids. In germline, CDR1 is SQVTM, CDR2 ANQGSEA. The CDR3 spells CSVEDSPGELFF.

J is TRBJ1-1 and V is TRBV2. This CDR3 comprises 14 residues. Looked up from germline, CDR1 is SNHLY and CDR2 is FYNNEI. This CDR3 reads CASSDIMPNTEAFF. Complete variable domain (other parts from reference TRBV2 and TRBJ1-1): EPEVTQTPSHQVTQMGQEVILRCVPISNHLYFYWYRQILGQKVEFLVSFYNNEISEKSEIFDDQFSVERPDGSNFTLKIRSTKLEDSAMYFCASSDIMPNTEAFFGQGTRLTVV.

V and J are TRBV25-1 and TRBJ2-5; TCRdb lists TRBD2, though no DNA is available to test this call. This CDR3 is 19 amino acids long. CDR1 MGHDK and CDR2 SYGVNS come from the germline V gene. Here the CDR3 reads CASSAPGLAGGMYQETQYF.

This chain joins TRBV6-1 and TRBJ2-7. Per germline, CDR1 MNHNS and CDR2 SASEGT. This CDR3 is 17 amino acids long. CDR3 protein: CASSEGSVSLIGYEQYF.

The gene calls are TRBV12-3 or TRBV12-4 and TRBJ1-1. CDR3 length equals 16 residues. This chain's CDR3 is CASRDPTGPHSGEAFF.

The rearrangement links TRBV27 to TRBJ2-7; checking the TCRdb D call of TRBD1 is not possible without DNA. Germline V gene sequence: CDR1 MNHEY, CDR2 SMNVEV (reference sequence). CDR3 length: 13 amino acids. The CDR3 spells CASSFGKTYEQYF.

V usage is TRBV20-1 and J usage is TRBJ2-7. The CDR3 runs to 13 residues. Germline assignment: CDR1 DFQATT and CDR2 SNEGSKA (reference sequence). CDR3 in amino acids: CSARGLNLYEQYF.

This chain links TRBV7-9 with TRBJ2-7; the TRBD1 assignment by TCRdb is unverifiable without DNA. The germline V gene has CDR1 SEHNR and CDR2 FQNEAQ (reference sequence). CDR3 length: 16 residues. The CDR3 loop reads CASSSPTGLSSYEQYF.

The chain joins TRBV3-1 to TRBJ1-1; the TCRdb call, TRBD1, lacks DNA for checking. CDR1 and CDR2 (germline): LGHDT, YNNKEL (reference sequence). CDR3 size: 16 residues. The CDR3 loop is CASTPRRGRGLAEAFF.